This T cell receptor beta chain was recovered during a study of T cell responses to AZD1222 COVID-19 vaccine. Study-wide results and caveats: Spike-specific TCR breadth and depth were elevated following two AZD1222 doses. Donors were mostly white British, more females; clonal diversity possibly underestimated.

This clone came up once. Its antigen is currently unknown. Assay used: immunoSEQ multiplex PCR; TCRdb lists only in-frame clones, some missing. This sample has about 150,000 clones, with about 91% found just once. From germline, CDR1 is MNHEY and CDR2 SVGEGT. The V and J ends lost 6 bases and 1 base, in that order; junction bases with no gene match: 6. This CDR3 comprises 15 residues. Sample: peripheral blood, taken on day 0 of MenACWY control vaccination. V gene TRBV6-2 or TRBV6-3 combines with J gene TRBJ2-7; 10 bases are a match to TRBD2. This receptor was taken from an adult in good health. The CDR3 nucleotides are TGTGCCAGCAGCGCTCTAGCGGGAGAATCCTACGAGCAGTACTTC. Translation: CASSALAGESYEQYF.